This TCR beta chain was profiled in a study of OX40 agonist ivuxolimab in advanced cancers. Data came from immunoSEQ multiplex PCR; TCRdb stores just in-frame clones and leaves some out. The sample shows around 94,000 clones, roughly 90% of them seen only once. V lost 5 bases and J 4 bases, leaving 5 bases between the germline ends. Germline assignment: CDR1 MNHEY and CDR2 SVGAGI. CDR3 size: 12 residues. The receptor was derived from an adult with an advanced solid tumor such as melanoma, head and neck, liver or kidney cancer. The V and J genes are TRBV6-5 and TRBJ2-2; no reliable D call. The sequencing used CD4+ or CD8+ T cells sorted from blood, collected in a trial of the OX40 agonist ivuxolimab. This CDR3 is CASSRPTGELFF. CDR3 bases: TGTGCCAGCAGTCGACCCACCGGGGAGCTGTTTTTT.